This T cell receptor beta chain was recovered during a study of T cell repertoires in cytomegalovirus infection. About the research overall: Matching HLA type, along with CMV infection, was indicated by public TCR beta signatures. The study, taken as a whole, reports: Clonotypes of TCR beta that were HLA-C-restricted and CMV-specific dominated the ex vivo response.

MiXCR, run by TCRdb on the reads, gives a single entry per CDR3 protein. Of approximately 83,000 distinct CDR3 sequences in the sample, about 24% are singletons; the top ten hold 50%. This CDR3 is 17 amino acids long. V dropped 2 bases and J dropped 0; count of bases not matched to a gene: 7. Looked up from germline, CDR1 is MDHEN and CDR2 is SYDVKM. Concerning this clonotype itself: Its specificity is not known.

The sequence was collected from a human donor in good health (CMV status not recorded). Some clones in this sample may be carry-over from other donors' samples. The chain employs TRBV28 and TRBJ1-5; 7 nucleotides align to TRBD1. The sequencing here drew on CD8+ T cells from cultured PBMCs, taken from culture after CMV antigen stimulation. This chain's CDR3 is CASSLTRDSYSNQPQHF. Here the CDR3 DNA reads TGTGCCAGCAGTTTAACCCGGGACAGTTATAGCAATCAGCCCCAGCATTTT.